This T cell receptor (beta chain) derives from a study of blood T cell repertoires in COVID-19. Study information: Whether acute or convalescent, the COVID-19 samples came from the United States, Italy and Spain.

Per the original data handling: For nucleated cells, counts were estimated from reference gene primer amplification. Assay used: immunoSEQ multiplex PCR; TCRdb lists only in-frame clones, some missing. Clone size and V and J calls were adopted from that table, with D and trimming inferred from the DNA. The data contain about 250,000 clones, over 70% of them singletons. CDR1 and CDR2 from the germline V gene are SGHTA and FQGNSA. Trimming removed 3 bases from V and 5 bases from J; junction bases left unmatched: 5. The CDR3 is 15 amino acids. The rearrangement links TRBV7-2 to TRBJ1-5; 9 bases line up with TRBD1. The source material was peripheral blood. The TCR comes from an elderly woman with acute or convalescent COVID-19. CDR3 DNA: TGTGCCAGCAGCTTGGCGGGACAGGGACATCAGCCCCAGCATTTT. Protein: CASSLAGQGHQPQHF.